This T cell receptor (beta chain) originates from a study of T-cell reconstitution after alpha-beta-depleted transplantation in children. The TCRbeta library incorporated unique molecular identifiers. TCRdb recomputed calls from the PCR reads with MiXCR, one row per CDR3 protein. This repertoire shows over 120,000 distinct CDR3 sequences, 8.5% to 10% found once; its top ten account for roughly 18%. Study-wide findings and caveats: Reported findings indicate that, about two months after transplant, alpha-beta T cells came from several hundred expanded clones, which were derived from non-depleted graft cells.

This clonotype has at least ten counts. Its cognate antigen is unknown. Germline V lookup: CDR1 SQVTM, CDR2 ANQGSEA. The length of the CDR3 is 13 residues. The V end lost 1 base, the J end lost 4 bases, and 9 bases lay between the germline ends. This receptor was obtained from a female patient aged 2-9 years who had a stem cell transplant for congenital amegakaryocytic thrombocytopenia, so the T cells may come from the graft donor. This specimen was PBMCs, mostly from graft donor cells, taken 180 days after TCRalphabeta/CD19-depleted stem cell transplant. The chain couples TRBV29-1 to TRBJ2-3; maybe TRBD1 (7 bases). In nucleotides, the CDR3 is TGCAGCGTTGAAGGCAGGGGGGCAGATACGCAGTATTTT. This codes for CSVEGRGADTQYF.